This TCR beta chain was retrieved from a study of memory CD4+ T cells and cytomegalovirus serostatus. Study-level results: CD4+ memory repertoires contained 67 of 164 reported CMV TCRbeta sequences.

A word on this clone: The antigen is undetermined.

The data were produced by immunoSEQ multiplex PCR, yet TCRdb's version contains in-frame clones alone and is incomplete. The table lists tens of thousands of clones, over 80% of them singletons, with 0.4% to 0.45% in the top ten. The sort gate was single viable CD3+CD4+CD8-CD45RO+ cells for memory CD4+ T cells. Serostatus was set by detecting CMV pp150, pp28, p38, p52 IgG. Source material: memory CD4+ T cells from blood. The origin of this receptor is an adult in good health and CMV-seronegative.

The CDR3 nucleotides are TGTGCCACTCCAAAGGGGGAGTATTTT. Its protein is CATPKGEYF. The chain couples TRBV19 to TRBJ2-3; possibly TRBD1 for D (6 bases). CDR1 is LNHDA, CDR2 SQIVND, per germline (reference sequence). The CDR3 runs to 9 residues. The germline V and J ends were trimmed by 10 bases and 13 bases, with 12 bases remaining between them.